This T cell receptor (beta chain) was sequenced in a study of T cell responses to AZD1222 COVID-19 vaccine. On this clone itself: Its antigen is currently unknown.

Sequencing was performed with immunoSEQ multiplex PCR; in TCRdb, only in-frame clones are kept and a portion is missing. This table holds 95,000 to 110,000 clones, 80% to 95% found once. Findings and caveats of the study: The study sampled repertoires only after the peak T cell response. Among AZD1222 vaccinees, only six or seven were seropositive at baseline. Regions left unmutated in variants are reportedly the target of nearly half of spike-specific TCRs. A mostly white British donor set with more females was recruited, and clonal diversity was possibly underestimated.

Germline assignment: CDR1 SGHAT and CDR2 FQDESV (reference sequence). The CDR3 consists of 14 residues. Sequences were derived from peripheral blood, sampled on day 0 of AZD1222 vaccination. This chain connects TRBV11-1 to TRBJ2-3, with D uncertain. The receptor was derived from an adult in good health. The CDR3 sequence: CAIAVAPSTDTQYF. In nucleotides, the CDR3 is TGTGCTATTGCCGTAGCTCCTAGCACAGATACGCAGTATTTT.